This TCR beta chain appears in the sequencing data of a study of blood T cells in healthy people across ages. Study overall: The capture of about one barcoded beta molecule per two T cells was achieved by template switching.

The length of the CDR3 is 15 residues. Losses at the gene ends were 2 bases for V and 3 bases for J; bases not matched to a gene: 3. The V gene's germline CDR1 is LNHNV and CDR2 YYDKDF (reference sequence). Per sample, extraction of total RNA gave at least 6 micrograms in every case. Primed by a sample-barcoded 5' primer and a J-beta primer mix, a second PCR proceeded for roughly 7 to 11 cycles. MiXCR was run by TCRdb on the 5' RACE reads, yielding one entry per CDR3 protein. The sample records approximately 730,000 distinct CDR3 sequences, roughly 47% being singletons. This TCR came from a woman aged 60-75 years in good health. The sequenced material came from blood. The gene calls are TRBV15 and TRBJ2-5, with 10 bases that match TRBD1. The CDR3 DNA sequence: TGTGCCACCAGCAGAACTGGGACAGGGGAAGAGACCCAGTACTTC. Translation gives CATSRTGTGEETQYF.